This paragraph reports one T cell receptor (beta chain). The sample belongs to a study of technical replicates of blood from a few donors. The germline gives CDR1 SGHNT, CDR2 YENEEA. Germline trimming cut 5 bases from V and 5 bases from J; bases unmatched to any gene: 12. There are 16 residues in the CDR3. TCRdb's table, derived via immunoSEQ multiplex PCR, lists solely in-frame clones and lacks some. Among 60,000 to 90,000 clones listed, roughly 96% were seen once. This chain uses TRBV11-3 with TRBJ1-1; 9 bases map to TRBD1. This TCR came from a human donor in good health. The sample comprised T cells isolated from PBMCs. The CDR3 protein is CASSRNSPGTGTEAFF. DNA for the CDR3: TGTGCCAGCAGCCGCAACTCTCCCGGGACAGGGACTGAAGCTTTCTTT.